This TCR beta chain was profiled in a study of blood T cell repertoires in COVID-19. Background on the study: The cDNA or gDNA used as material had been derived from T cells, B-cell-depleted T cells, or PBMCs.

All enrollees were roughly 18 to 90 years old and from about 25 US areas. Clinical history reported by participants formed the basis on which cohorts were assigned. Under the authors' procedure: Estimated nucleated cell counts came from reference gene primer amplification. The data were produced by immunoSEQ multiplex PCR, yet TCRdb's version contains in-frame clones alone and is incomplete. V and J calls and clone size follow that table, whereas D and trimming were derived from the DNA. The sample comprises 250,000 or so clones, 90% to 95% of which are singletons, and around 1.3% rests with the top ten. V was clipped by 4 bases and J by 1 base, with 8 bases between them. This CDR3 comprises 13 residues. This clone was detected a few times.

The V call is TRBV12-3 or TRBV12-4, the J call TRBJ2-7; tentative D call: TRBD1 (5 bases). The sequence was collected from a human donor in a cohort exposed to, infected with or recovered from COVID-19 (not recorded which). The donor label of this sample is uncertain. Sequencing was performed on PBMCs or T cells enriched from blood (not recorded which). The CDR3 DNA is TGTGCCAGCAGTTCGACAGTTTCCTACGAGCAGTACTTC. Its translation is CASSSTVSYEQYF.